One sample yielded the 22 T cell receptor beta chains listed below, sequenced in a study of blood T cell repertoires in COVID-19. Produced via immunoSEQ multiplex PCR; TCRdb's table is partial and in-frame only. Of 50,000 to 75,000 clones listed, about 80% were seen once; the top ten hold approximately 15%. The sample was peripheral blood. These receptors came from a man aged 55 to 69 with COVID-19, enrolled during active disease.

The chain has TRBV30 and TRBJ2-2; 9 bases map to TRBD2. The germline V gene has CDR1 GTSNPN and CDR2 SVGIG (reference sequence). CDR3 length equals 15 residues. The V segment lost 3 bases and the J segment 10 bases; nucleotides outside the gene matches: 12. The chain's CDR3 is CAWRRAGGEIMELFF. DNA of the CDR3: TGTGCCTGGAGGAGAGCGGGGGGCGAGATTATGGAGCTGTTTTTT.

This clone appeared once. V is TRBV3-1 (or the pseudogene TRBV3-2) and J is TRBJ2-7, with 8 bases matching TRBD1. Germline V lookup: CDR1 LGHDT, CDR2 YNNKEL (reference sequence). The ends lost 5 bases at V and 7 bases at J; junction bases unmatched: 10. This CDR3 spans 14 amino acids. The CDR3 here is CASSYQGAIGEQYF. CDR3 in DNA: TGTGCCAGCAGCTACCAGGGGGCGATCGGGGAGCAGTACTTC.

V gene TRBV19 combines with J gene TRBJ1-2, with TRBD1 matching 7 bases. Unmatched junction bases numbered 10, after V lost 2 bases and J lost 4 bases. Looked up from germline, CDR1 is LNHDA and CDR2 is SQIVND (reference sequence). The CDR3 covers 16 residues. CDR3 protein: CASSISATGSSYGYTF. The CDR3 DNA sequence: TGTGCCAGTAGTATATCCGCGACAGGGTCGTCCTATGGCTACACCTTC. The full variable domain, with the rest looked up from reference TRBV19 and TRBJ1-2, is DGGITQSPKYLFRKEGQNVTLSCEQNLNHDAMYWYRQDPGQGLRLIYYSQIVNDFQKGDIAEGYSVSREKKESFPLTVTSAQKNPTAFYLCASSISATGSSYGYTFGSGTRLTVV.

The chain uses TRBV5-1 and TRBJ2-1; D is unclear. The CDR3 is 12 residues long. Germline CDR1 SGHRS, CDR2 YFSETQ. Trimming removed 4 bases from V and 3 bases from J, with 5 bases in between. CDR3 DNA sequence: TGCGCCAGCAGCCTTAACTACAATGAGCAGTTCTTC. Translation: CASSLNYNEQFF.

DNA for the CDR3: TGTGCCAGCAGCCGCAAGGTAGGACTAGCGGGGGGAACTAACACCGGGGAGCTGTTTTTT. Translation gives CASSRKVGLAGGTNTGELFF. The gene calls are TRBV4-2 and TRBJ2-2; 14 bases fit TRBD2. J was trimmed by 2 bases and V by 4 bases; bases with no gene match: 12. Germline V gene data show CDR1 as LGHNA and CDR2 as YNFKEQ. CDR3 length: 20 residues.

The V gene is TRBV30, the J gene TRBJ2-6; D is undetermined. This CDR3 is 14 amino acids long. Per the germline V gene, CDR1 is GTSNPN and CDR2 is SVGIG (reference sequence). The V gene lost 5 bases and the J gene lost 4 bases, with 12 bases spanning the gap. DNA for the CDR3: TGTGCCTGGGCAGGTGGCTGGGGGGCCAACGTCCTGACTTTC. Its translation is CAWAGGWGANVLTF.

The chain has TRBV7-2 and TRBJ2-2, with TRBD2 matching 9 bases. Germline V CDR1 and CDR2: SGHTA, FQGNSA. The CDR3 consists of 17 residues. V shed 5 bases, J shed 7 bases, and the junction held 14 bases outside the gene matches. In DNA form, the CDR3 reads TGTGCCAGCAGCCCGGGCCTGTCGCGGGGGGGAGGCGGGGAGCTGTTTTTT. Protein sequence: CASSPGLSRGGGGELFF.

The CDR3 DNA follows: TGTGCCAGCAGTTACTCGGCAGGGAGGGATAGCTACACCTTC. Translation gives CASSYSAGRDSYTF. V is TRBV6-5 and J is TRBJ1-2; D may be TRBD1 (5 bases). Germline-derived CDR1 and CDR2 are MNHEY and SVGAGI. Trimming pared 0 bases from V and 9 bases from J, leaving 14 bases between. The CDR3 has 14 residues.

V is TRBV2 and J is TRBJ2-1; no definite D call. CDR1 is SNHLY and CDR2 is FYNNEI in the germline V gene. V lost 3 bases, J lost 4 bases, and 4 bases lay in between. The CDR3 contains 12 residues. CDR3 region: CASSEQYNEQFF. CDR3 nucleotides: TGTGCCAGCAGTGAGCAGTACAATGAGCAGTTCTTC.

The CDR3 coding sequence is TGTGCCAGCAGCTTGGTGGGGGCGAGTGGAGAGACCCAGTACTTC. It yields the protein CASSLVGASGETQYF. V is TRBV5-6 and J is TRBJ2-5; D might be TRBD1 (6 bases). V lost 0 bases and J 4 bases, leaving 13 bases between the germline ends. CDR3 length: 15 amino acids. Germline V gene data show CDR1 as SGHDT and CDR2 as YYEEEE. Variable domain in full (rest from reference TRBV5-6 and TRBJ2-5): DAGVTQSPTHLIKTRGQQVTLRCSPKSGHDTVSWYQQALGQGPQFIFQYYEEEERQRGNFPDRFSGHQFPNYSSELNVNALLLGDSALYLCASSLVGASGETQYFGPGTRLLVL.

This clone came up a few times. V and J are TRBV19 and TRBJ2-1; unclear D gene. V shed 9 bases and J shed 0 bases, with 12 bases lying between them. The CDR3 loop spans 14 amino acids. The germline V gene has CDR1 LNHDA and CDR2 SQIVND (reference sequence). This CDR3 reads CASSEPGSYNEQFF. The CDR3 DNA is TGTGCCAGCTCGGAGCCGGGCTCCTACAATGAGCAGTTCTTC.

The rearrangement uses TRBV4-1 and TRBJ1-1; D may be TRBD1 (6 bases). The germline gives CDR1 MGHRA, CDR2 YSYEKL. This CDR3 has 14 residues. Trimming shortened V by 4 bases and J by 7 bases, and 16 bases separated the two germline ends. This chain's CDR3 is CASSRRYRESEAFF. CDR3 sequence (DNA): TGCGCCAGCAGCCGGCGATACAGGGAAAGTGAAGCTTTCTTT.

The rearrangement joins TRBV18 to TRBJ1-4; TRBD1 matches 8 bases. The germline CDR1 and CDR2 sequences are KGHSH and LQKENI. The length of the CDR3 is 15 residues. The V and J ends lost 3 bases and 10 bases, in that order; junction bases with no gene match: 10. As DNA, the CDR3 is TGTGCCAGCTCACCGCCAGGACAGGGATGGGGAAAACTGTTTTTT. Translation: CASSPPGQGWGKLFF.

This clone was found a few times. The CDR3 nucleotides read TGCAGCGCCACTCAAGGGGGAGATGGCTACACCTTC. This translates into CSATQGGDGYTF. V and J are TRBV29-1 and TRBJ1-2; maybe TRBD1 (6 bases). Germline CDR1 and CDR2: SQVTM and ANQGSEA. Trimming pared 7 bases from V and 6 bases from J, leaving 15 bases between. This CDR3 has 12 amino acids. Using reference TRBV29-1 and TRBJ1-2 for the parts outside the CDR3, the full variable domain is SAVISQKPSRDICQRGTSLTIQCQVDSQVTMMFWYRQQPGQSLTLIATANQGSEATYESGFVIDKFPISRPNLTFSTLTVSNMSPEDSSIYLCSATQGGDGYTFGSGTRLTVV.

The V and J genes are TRBV11-2 and TRBJ2-1; 8 bases are shared with TRBD1. Germline CDR1 and CDR2: SGHAT and FQNNGV. CDR3 length: 14 residues. The V segment lost 4 bases and the J segment 10 bases; nucleotides outside the gene matches: 9. The CDR3 bases are TGTGCCAGCAGCTCGAGGACAGGGAGTGGAGAGCAGTTCTTC. Translating gives CASSSRTGSGEQFF.

The V gene is TRBV5-1, the J gene TRBJ1-3, with a possible D match to TRBD1 (6 bases). V gave up 4 bases and J gave up 3 bases, with 14 bases separating them. Germline V gives CDR1 SGHRS, CDR2 YFSETQ. CDR3 size: 15 residues. This CDR3 reads CASSVSQGSGNTIYF. In DNA, the CDR3 is TGCGCCAGCAGCGTGTCACAGGGAAGTGGAAACACCATATATTTT.

This chain uses TRBV9 with TRBJ2-7, with 9 bases matching TRBD1. J was trimmed by 5 bases and V by 5 bases; bases with no gene match: 5. Germline V CDR1 and CDR2: SGDLS, YYNGEE. There are 13 residues in the CDR3. CDR3 coding DNA: TGTGCCAGCAGATCCTGGGACAGGGACGAGCAGTACTTC. Amino acids: CASRSWDRDEQYF.

This sequence joins TRBV9 and TRBJ2-7; tentatively, D is TRBD1 (5 bases). V was trimmed by 4 bases and J by 3 bases, leaving 8 bases between them. This CDR3 spans 12 amino acids. Germline lookup yields CDR1 SGDLS and CDR2 YYNGEE. As DNA, the CDR3 is TGTGCCAGCAGCCCAGGGTTCTACGAGCAGTACTTC. Protein sequence: CASSPGFYEQYF.

The chain links TRBV2 to TRBJ1-4, with D hard to call. V lost 8 bases and J 7 bases, leaving 11 bases between the germline ends. The CDR3 has 12 residues. The germline V gene encodes CDR1 SNHLY and CDR2 FYNNEI. The CDR3 bases are TGTGCCAGCGACGGGGAGGGTGAAAAACTGTTTTTT. It is translated as CASDGEGEKLFF. The entire variable domain, with the rest obtained from reference TRBV2 and TRBJ1-4, is as follows: EPEVTQTPSHQVTQMGQEVILRCVPISNHLYFYWYRQILGQKVEFLVSFYNNEISEKSEIFDDQFSVERPDGSNFTLKIRSTKLEDSAMYFCASDGEGEKLFFGSGTQLSVL.

V and J are TRBV27 and TRBJ2-4; TRBD2 aligns across 10 bases. There are 15 residues in the CDR3. Looked up from germline, CDR1 is MNHEY and CDR2 is SMNVEV (reference sequence). Trimming cost V 6 bases and J 7 bases; bases outside gene matches: 9. Here the CDR3 DNA reads TGTGCCAGCAGGAAATCTAGCGGGAGTATGAACATTCAGTACTTC. Protein: CASRKSSGSMNIQYF.

The CDR3 spells CATGSGAKNIQYF. The CDR3 DNA reads TGTGCCACAGGCTCGGGGGCCAAAAACATTCAGTACTTC. The chain couples TRBV19 to TRBJ2-4, with D maybe TRBD2 (5 bases). The CDR3 runs 13 residues. In germline, CDR1 is LNHDA, CDR2 SQIVND (reference sequence). V was pared by 10 bases and J by 1 base, with 11 bases between.

This clone occurred a few times. This sequence joins TRBV20-1 and TRBJ2-1, with 10 bases fitting TRBD2. J lost 8 bases, V lost 3 bases, and 13 bases had no gene match. CDR1 DFQATT and CDR2 SNEGSKA come from the germline V gene (reference sequence). The CDR3 covers 16 residues. The CDR3 region has the DNA TGCAGTGCTAGTAGTATGGGACTAGCGAATGAGGATGAGCAGTTCTTC. It is translated as CSASSMGLANEDEQFF.